This T cell receptor beta chain is drawn from a study of human T cells and chemical hapten exposure. V lost 4 bases and J 0 bases, leaving 9 bases between the germline ends. Germline CDR1 reads LGHNA; CDR2 reads YSLEER. CDR3 length: 14 residues. The time point denotes: pre-sensitization, week 0. This sample's treatment: therapeutic diphenylcyclopropenone sensitization with weekly scalp DPC. The sample holds a few counts of this clonotype. TCRdb fed the RACE reads into MiXCR, producing one record per CDR3 protein. Among about 77,000 distinct CDR3 sequences listed, about 14% were seen once. Sequenced here: whole blood, sampled in connection with sensitization to the hapten diphenylcyclopropenone (DPC). The source is a woman aged 50 to 60 with alopecia areata. Some clones in this sample may be carry-over from other donors' samples. The chain combines TRBV4-3 with TRBJ1-1; D uncertain. CDR3 DNA: TGCGCCAGCAGCCCGGCATACATGAACACTGAAGCTTTCTTT. Translated, it gives CASSPAYMNTEAFF.